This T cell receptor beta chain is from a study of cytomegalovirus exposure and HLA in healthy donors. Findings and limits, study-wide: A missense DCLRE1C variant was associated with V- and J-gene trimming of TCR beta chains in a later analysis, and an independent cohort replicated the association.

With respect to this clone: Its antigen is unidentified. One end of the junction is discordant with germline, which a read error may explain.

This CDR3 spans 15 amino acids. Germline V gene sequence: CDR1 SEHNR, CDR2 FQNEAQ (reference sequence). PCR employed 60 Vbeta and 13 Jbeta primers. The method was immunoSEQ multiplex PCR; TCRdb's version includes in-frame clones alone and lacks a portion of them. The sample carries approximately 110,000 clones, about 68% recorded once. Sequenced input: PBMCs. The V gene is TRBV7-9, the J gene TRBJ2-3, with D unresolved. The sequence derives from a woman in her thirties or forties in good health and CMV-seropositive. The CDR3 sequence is CSSSFYASGTDTQYF. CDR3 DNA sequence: TGTTCCAGCAGCTTTTATGCTAGTGGCACAGATACGCAGTATTTT. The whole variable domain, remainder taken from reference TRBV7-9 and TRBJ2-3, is DTGVSQNPRHKITKRGQNVTFRCDPISEHNRLYWYRQTLGQGPEFLTYFQNEAQLEKSRLLSDRFSAERPKGSFSTLEIQRTEQGDSAMYLCSSSFYASGTDTQYFGPGTRLTVL.